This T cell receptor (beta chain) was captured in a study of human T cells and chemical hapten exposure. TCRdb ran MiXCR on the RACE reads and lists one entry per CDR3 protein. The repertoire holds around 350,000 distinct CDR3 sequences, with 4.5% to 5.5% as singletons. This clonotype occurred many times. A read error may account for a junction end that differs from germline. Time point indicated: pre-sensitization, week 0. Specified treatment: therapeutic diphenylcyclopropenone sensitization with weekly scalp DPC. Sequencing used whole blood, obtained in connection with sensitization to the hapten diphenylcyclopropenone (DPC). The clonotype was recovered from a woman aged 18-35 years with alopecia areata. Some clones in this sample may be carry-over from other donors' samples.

CDR3 DNA sequence: TGTGCCAGCAGCTTAGACGGGGGGACCCACTTC. It codes for CASSLDGGTHF. The chain couples TRBV13 to TRBJ2-7, with 7 bases that match TRBD2. CDR1 PRHDT and CDR2 FYEKMQ come from the germline V gene (reference sequence). The CDR3 sequence is 11 residues long.